This entry lists 30 T cell receptor beta chains sequenced from one sample in a study of cytomegalovirus exposure and HLA in healthy donors. The PCR employed 60 Vbeta primers together with 13 Jbeta primers. Repertoires were generated with immunoSEQ multiplex PCR, while TCRdb's copy carries only in-frame clones and drops some. This table holds around 80,000 clones. Source material: PBMCs. All receptors derive from a boy between 5 and 17 years old in good health and CMV-seronegative.

The chain uses TRBV10-3 and TRBJ2-1, with a tentative D call TRBD2 (7 bases). V lost 10 bases and J lost 5, with 27 bases in between. CDR1 and CDR2 from the germline V gene are ENHRY and SYGVKD. The CDR3 loop spans 17 amino acids. The CDR3 here is CASRRGLLDLTNNEQFF. CDR3 in DNA: TGTGCCAGCCGGCGGGGGCTCTTGGATCTGACCAACAATGAGCAGTTCTTC.

J is TRBJ1-2 and V is TRBV12-5; 7 nucleotides agree with TRBD1. V lost 0 bases and J lost 4; bases outside the gene matches: 2. The germline CDR1 and CDR2 sequences are LGHNT and FRNRAP. This CDR3 region has 14 residues. CDR3 amino acids: CASGLVTGVYGYTF. The CDR3 DNA follows: TGTGCTAGTGGTTTGGTAACAGGGGTCTATGGCTACACCTTC.

This rearrangement joins TRBV6-1 to TRBJ2-5, with 11 bases fitting TRBD2. V gave up 2 bases and J gave up 5 bases; unmatched junction bases: 4. The CDR3 spans 15 residues. Germline loops: CDR1 MNHNS, CDR2 SASEGT. CDR3 DNA sequence: TGTGCCAGCAGTGAACGTAGCGGGAGGGCGGAGACCCAGTACTTC. It is translated as CASSERSGRAETQYF.

The chain joins TRBV5-6 to TRBJ1-4; D unresolved. The V and J ends lost 0 bases and 4 bases respectively, with 4 bases between them. Germline loops: CDR1 SGHDT, CDR2 YYEEEE. The CDR3 loop spans 13 amino acids. The CDR3 DNA sequence: TGTGCCAGCAGCTTGGCGGGTAATGAAAAACTGTTTTTT. Encoded protein: CASSLAGNEKLFF. Looking up the rest from reference TRBV5-6 and TRBJ1-4 gives the full variable domain: DAGVTQSPTHLIKTRGQQVTLRCSPKSGHDTVSWYQQALGQGPQFIFQYYEEEERQRGNFPDRFSGHQFPNYSSELNVNALLLGDSALYLCASSLAGNEKLFFGSGTQLSVL.

This chain's CDR3 is CSVPHRGPSGYTF. The CDR3 nucleotides read TGCAGCGTACCCCACAGGGGCCCTAGTGGCTACACCTTC. The V call is TRBV29-1, the J call TRBJ1-2; TRBD1 matches 7 bases. V was pared by 6 bases and J by 7 bases, with 11 bases of the junction left unmatched. This CDR3 is 13 amino acids long. Germline lookup yields CDR1 SQVTM and CDR2 ANQGSEA.

V and J are TRBV7-2 and TRBJ2-7; TRBD2 aligns across 7 bases. Per the germline V gene, CDR1 is SGHTA and CDR2 is FQGNSA. Germline trimming cut 1 base from V and 3 bases from J; bases unmatched to any gene: 12. The CDR3 totals 17 residues. The CDR3 bases are TGTGCCAGCAGCTTAGGGGGCGGGGGACGCTTATTCTACGAGCAGTACTTC. This encodes CASSLGGGGRLFYEQYF.

The V call is TRBV4-1, the J call TRBJ2-3; TRBD1 aligns across 9 bases. The CDR3 spans 15 residues. V shed 3 bases, J shed 4 bases, and the junction held 5 bases outside the gene matches. The germline V gene encodes CDR1 MGHRA and CDR2 YSYEKL. The CDR3 is CASSHDRGSADTQYF. In DNA form, the CDR3 reads TGCGCCAGCAGCCACGACAGGGGGTCGGCAGATACGCAGTATTTT.

This chain's CDR3 is CASSPAPGLVVYGYTF. Written as DNA, the CDR3 is TGCGCCAGCAGCCCCGCGCCAGGACTCGTGGTCTATGGCTACACCTTC. The chain is built from TRBV5-1 and TRBJ1-2; unclear D gene. Germline V gene data show CDR1 as SGHRS and CDR2 as YFSETQ. The V and J ends lost 4 bases and 4 bases respectively, with 20 bases between them. The length of the CDR3 is 16 residues. The full variable domain, rest sourced from reference TRBV5-1 and TRBJ1-2, is KAGVTQTPRYLIKTRGQQVTLSCSPISGHRSVSWYQQTPGQGLQFLFEYFSETQRNKGNFPGRFSGRQFSNSRSEMNVSTLELGDSALYLCASSPAPGLVVYGYTFGSGTRLTVV.

The chain uses TRBV5-1 and TRBJ1-2, with 7 bases fitting TRBD1. The V gene end was trimmed by 4 bases and the J gene end by 7 bases; junction bases not matched to a gene: 16. The V gene's germline CDR1 is SGHRS and CDR2 YFSETQ. The CDR3 has 16 residues. CDR3 protein: CASSLDRDSSLGGYTF. CDR3 nucleotides: TGCGCCAGCAGCCTAGATAGGGACAGTTCCCTGGGTGGCTACACCTTC.

The chain carries TRBV29-1 and TRBJ2-7, with D unclear. Trimming removed 0 bases from V and 2 bases from J, with 8 bases in between. There are 13 residues in the CDR3. Germline V gene sequence: CDR1 SQVTM, CDR2 ANQGSEA. The CDR3 nucleotides are TGCAGCGTTGAAGATGGCAGGACCTACGAGCAGTACTTC. This encodes CSVEDGRTYEQYF.

The chain couples TRBV9 to TRBJ2-6; D not resolved. Germline V gene data show CDR1 as SGDLS and CDR2 as YYNGEE. The V gene lost 3 bases and the J gene lost 2 bases, with 12 bases spanning the gap. There are 16 residues in the CDR3. For the CDR3, the DNA is TGTGCCAGCAGCGCTCCAATGGGCACTGGGGCCAACGTCCTGACTTTC. Its translation is CASSAPMGTGANVLTF.

The chain couples TRBV6-6 to TRBJ1-2; TRBD1 might be the D (6 bases). Germline values: CDR1 MNHNY, CDR2 SVGAGI (reference sequence). This CDR3 region has 11 residues. Trimming removed 9 bases from V and 4 bases from J, with 9 bases in between. In DNA, the CDR3 is TGTGCCAGAACAGGGAGCTATGGCTACACCTTC. Encoded protein: CARTGSYGYTF.

This chain uses TRBV11-3 with TRBJ2-2, with D possibly being TRBD1 (6 bases). With 4 bases removed from V and 2 bases from J, the gap between germline ends came to 11 bases. This CDR3 has 15 residues. CDR1 is SGHNT, CDR2 YENEEA, per germline. DNA for the CDR3: TGTGCCAGCAGCTCCCGGGACACTAACACCGGGGAGCTGTTTTTT. This sequence encodes CASSSRDTNTGELFF.

This sequence joins TRBV6-1 and TRBJ1-5; D is perhaps TRBD1 (5 bases). Germline-derived CDR1 and CDR2 are MNHNS and SASEGT. This CDR3 comprises 14 residues. V dropped 0 bases and J dropped 6 bases, with 9 bases sitting between them. CDR3 in amino acids: CASSEAGAIQPQHF. DNA for the CDR3: TGTGCCAGCAGTGAAGCAGGGGCCATTCAGCCCCAGCATTTT.

V gene TRBV14 combines with J gene TRBJ2-2, with D maybe TRBD1 (6 bases). The CDR3 length is 17 residues. The V gene lost 4 bases and the J gene lost 0 bases, with 15 bases spanning the gap. CDR1 and CDR2 (germline): SGHDN, FVKESK. The CDR3 region is CASSPGKQGANTGELFF. For the CDR3, the DNA is TGTGCCAGCAGCCCAGGGAAACAGGGAGCGAACACCGGGGAGCTGTTTTTT.

The chain couples TRBV13 to TRBJ2-1; D is unclear. V was pared by 5 bases and J by 5 bases, with 16 bases between. From germline, CDR1 is PRHDT and CDR2 FYEKMQ (reference sequence). The CDR3 is 15 amino acids. The CDR3 region is CASSPIASRNNEQFF. In nucleotides, the CDR3 is TGTGCCAGCAGCCCTATAGCATCACGGAACAATGAGCAGTTCTTC.

The CDR3 region is CASSQVGATNEKLFF. Here the CDR3 DNA reads TGCGCCAGCAGCCAAGTAGGGGCAACTAATGAAAAACTGTTTTTT. The gene calls are TRBV4-1 and TRBJ1-4; TRBD1 might be the D (5 bases). Germline V gene data show CDR1 as MGHRA and CDR2 as YSYEKL. V was cut by 1 base and J by 0 bases, with 6 bases left in between. This CDR3 is built from 15 residues.

The V and J genes are TRBV7-9 and TRBJ1-5; possibly TRBD1 for D (6 bases). V was clipped by 5 bases and J by 6 bases, with 17 bases between them. The germline gives CDR1 SEHNR, CDR2 FQNEAQ (reference sequence). The CDR3 length is 15 residues. The CDR3 region is CASSQQGEFGQPQHF. CDR3 DNA: TGTGCCAGCAGCCAACAGGGTGAATTTGGTCAGCCCCAGCATTTT.

This sequence joins TRBV5-1 and TRBJ2-7, with D perhaps matching TRBD2 (6 bases). The CDR3 totals 14 residues. Germline CDR1 is SGHRS and CDR2 is YFSETQ. Trimming cost V 4 bases and J 5 bases, with 16 bases left between them. The CDR3 reads CASSPSGGYDEQYF. In DNA, the CDR3 is TGCGCCAGCAGCCCCTCCGGGGGATACGACGAGCAGTACTTC.

The V call is TRBV7-3, the J call TRBJ2-3, with 7 positions matching TRBD2. The J segment lost 2 bases and the V segment lost 5 bases, leaving 4 bases of the junction unmatched. CDR1 is SGHTA, CDR2 FQGTGA, per germline. The CDR3 is 14 residues long. DNA for the CDR3: TGTGCCAGCAGCCCCGGGGACTACACAGATACGCAGTATTTT. Amino acid sequence: CASSPGDYTDTQYF.

Comments on this clone: At one end the junction does not follow the germline gene, possibly because of a read error. The chain is built from TRBV7-9 and TRBJ2-3; D may be TRBD2 (5 bases). The CDR3 consists of 14 residues. Germline CDR1 reads SEHNR; CDR2 reads FQNEAQ (reference sequence). CDR3 bases: TGTGCCAGCAGCCCTAGACTACGTAAAGATAAGCAGTATTTT. As protein: CASSPRLRKDKQYF.

The gene calls are TRBV6-4 and TRBJ2-1, with TRBD1 identical over 11 bases. The ends lost 3 bases at V and 6 bases at J; junction bases unmatched: 4. This CDR3 contains 15 residues. The V gene's germline CDR1 is MRHNA and CDR2 SNTAGT. The CDR3 loop is CASSESGTGGNEQFF. CDR3 in DNA: TGTGCCAGCAGTGAATCCGGGACAGGGGGCAATGAGCAGTTCTTC.

This rearrangement joins TRBV4-3 to TRBJ2-7; possible D gene TRBD2, 5 bases. The germline V and J ends were trimmed by 0 bases and 7 bases, with 13 bases remaining between them. The CDR3 runs 14 residues. CDR1 and CDR2 from the germline V gene are LGHNA and YSLEER. The CDR3: CASSQDKGAGEQYF. The CDR3 DNA is TGCGCCAGCAGCCAAGACAAGGGAGCTGGGGAGCAGTACTTC.

V gene TRBV11-2 combines with J gene TRBJ1-3; no reliable D call. The CDR3 has 15 residues. The ends were cut back, 5 bases at V and 1 base at J, with 12 bases in the middle. Germline V gives CDR1 SGHAT, CDR2 FQNNGV. The CDR3 here is CASSRRGVSGNTIYF. CDR3 nucleotide sequence: TGTGCCAGCAGCCGACGCGGGGTTTCTGGAAACACCATATATTTT.

The chain joins TRBV6-1 to TRBJ2-7, with 7 bases aligning to TRBD1. After removal of 6 bases from V and 5 bases from J, the junction contained 4 bases not matched to a gene. The CDR3 extends over 12 amino acids. Looked up from germline, CDR1 is MNHNS and CDR2 is SASEGT. CDR3 residues: CASRPTGNEQYF. Written as DNA, the CDR3 is TGTGCCAGCAGACCGACAGGGAACGAGCAGTACTTC.

J is TRBJ1-4 and V is TRBV6-5, with D tentatively TRBD1 (5 bases). From germline, CDR1 is MNHEY and CDR2 SVGAGI. This CDR3 has 13 residues. V shed 9 bases and J shed 8 bases, with 16 bases lying between them. The CDR3 is CASTRTGEEKLFF. CDR3 bases: TGTGCCAGTACGAGGACGGGGGAAGAAAAACTGTTTTTT.

V and J are TRBV18 and TRBJ2-2; D is undetermined. CDR3 length: 14 residues. The germline gives CDR1 KGHSH, CDR2 LQKENI. V shed 3 bases and J shed 4 bases, with 9 bases lying between them. This chain's CDR3 is CASSPLEFTGELFF. CDR3 nucleotide sequence: TGTGCCAGCTCACCGCTCGAGTTCACCGGGGAGCTGTTTTTT. Full variable domain (outside the CDR3, taken from reference TRBV18 and TRBJ2-2): NAGVMQNPRHLVRRRGQEARLRCSPMKGHSHVYWYRQLPEEGLKFMVYLQKENIIDESGMPKERFSAEFPKEGPSILRIQQVVRGDSAAYFCASSPLEFTGELFFGEGSRLTVL.

The rearrangement links TRBV28 to TRBJ2-2; perhaps TRBD2 as D (6 bases). Germline CDR1 MDHEN, CDR2 SYDVKM. The V and J ends lost 6 bases and 0 bases respectively, with 11 bases between them. The CDR3 is 15 residues long. CDR3: CASRVGLTNTGELFF. The CDR3, as DNA: TGTGCCAGCAGGGTGGGACTGACGAACACCGGGGAGCTGTTTTTT.

V is TRBV4-1 and J is TRBJ1-1, with 8 bases lining up with TRBD1. V lost 3 bases to trimming and J lost 9 bases; unmatched junction nucleotides: 12. CDR1 and CDR2 (germline): MGHRA, YSYEKL. This CDR3 has 15 residues. The CDR3, as DNA: TGCGCCAGCAGCCACCTATCGACAGGGGACCTCCAAGCTTTCTTT. Translating gives CASSHLSTGDLQAFF.

The gene calls are TRBV5-6 and TRBJ1-1; the D gene is possibly TRBD1 (6 bases). The CDR3 runs to 13 residues. Germline CDR1 reads SGHDT; CDR2 reads YYEEEE. The V end lost 2 bases, the J end lost 4 bases, and 9 bases lay between the germline ends. The CDR3 region has the DNA TGTGCCAGCAGCTTACAGGGCCGCACTGAAGCTTTCTTT. The encoded protein is CASSLQGRTEAFF. Combining the CDR3 with reference TRBV5-6 and TRBJ1-1 gives the whole variable domain DAGVTQSPTHLIKTRGQQVTLRCSPKSGHDTVSWYQQALGQGPQFIFQYYEEEERQRGNFPDRFSGHQFPNYSSELNVNALLLGDSALYLCASSLQGRTEAFFGQGTRLTVV.